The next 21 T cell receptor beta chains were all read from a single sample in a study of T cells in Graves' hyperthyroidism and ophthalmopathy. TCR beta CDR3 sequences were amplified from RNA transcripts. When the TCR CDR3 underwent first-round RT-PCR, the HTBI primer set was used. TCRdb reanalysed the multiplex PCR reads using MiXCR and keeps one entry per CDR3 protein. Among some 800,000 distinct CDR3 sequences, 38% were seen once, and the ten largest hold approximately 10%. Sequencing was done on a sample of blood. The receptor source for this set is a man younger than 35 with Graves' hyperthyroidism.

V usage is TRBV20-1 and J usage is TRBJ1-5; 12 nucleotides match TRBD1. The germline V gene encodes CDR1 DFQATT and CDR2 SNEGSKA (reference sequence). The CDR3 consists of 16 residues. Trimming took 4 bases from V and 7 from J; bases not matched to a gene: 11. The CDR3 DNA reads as TGCAGTGCTATCTACCGGGACAGGGGGCTGGGGCAGCCCCAGCATTTT. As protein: CSAIYRDRGLGQPQHF.

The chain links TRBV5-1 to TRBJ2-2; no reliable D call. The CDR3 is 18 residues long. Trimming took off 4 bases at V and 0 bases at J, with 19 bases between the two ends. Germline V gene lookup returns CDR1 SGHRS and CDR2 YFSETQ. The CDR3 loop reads CASSPTPNDGANTGELFF. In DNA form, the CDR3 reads TGCGCCAGCAGCCCGACTCCAAATGACGGCGCGAACACCGGGGAGCTGTTTTTT. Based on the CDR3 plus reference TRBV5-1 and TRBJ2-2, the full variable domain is KAGVTQTPRYLIKTRGQQVTLSCSPISGHRSVSWYQQTPGQGLQFLFEYFSETQRNKGNFPGRFSGRQFSNSRSEMNVSTLELGDSALYLCASSPTPNDGANTGELFFGEGSRLTVL.

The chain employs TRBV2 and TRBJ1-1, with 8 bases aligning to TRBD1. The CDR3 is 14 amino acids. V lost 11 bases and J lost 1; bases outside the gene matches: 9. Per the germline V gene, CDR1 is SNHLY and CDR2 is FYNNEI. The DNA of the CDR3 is TGTGCCGGATCTAGACAGGGGAGGAACACTGAAGCTTTCTTT. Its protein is CAGSRQGRNTEAFF. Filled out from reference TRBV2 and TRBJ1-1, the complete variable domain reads EPEVTQTPSHQVTQMGQEVILRCVPISNHLYFYWYRQILGQKVEFLVSFYNNEISEKSEIFDDQFSVERPDGSNFTLKIRSTKLEDSAMYFCAGSRQGRNTEAFFGQGTRLTVV.

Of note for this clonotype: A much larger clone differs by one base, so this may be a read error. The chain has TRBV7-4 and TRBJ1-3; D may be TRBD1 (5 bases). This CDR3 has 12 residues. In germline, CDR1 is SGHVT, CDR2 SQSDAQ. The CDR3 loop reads CASGSGGSTIYF. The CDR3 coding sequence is TGTGCCAGCGGCTCGGGGGGAAGCACCATATATTTT.

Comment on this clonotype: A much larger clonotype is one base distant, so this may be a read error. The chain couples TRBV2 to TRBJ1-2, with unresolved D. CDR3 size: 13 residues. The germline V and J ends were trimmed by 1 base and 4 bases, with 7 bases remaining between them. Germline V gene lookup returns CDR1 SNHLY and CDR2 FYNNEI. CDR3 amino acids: CASSEEWLYGYTF. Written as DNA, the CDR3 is TGTGCCAGCAGTGAAGAATGGCTCTATGGCTACACCTTC.

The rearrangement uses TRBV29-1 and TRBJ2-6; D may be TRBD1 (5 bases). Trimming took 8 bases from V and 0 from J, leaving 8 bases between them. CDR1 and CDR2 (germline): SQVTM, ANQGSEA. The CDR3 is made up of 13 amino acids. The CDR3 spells CSSQGSGANVLTF. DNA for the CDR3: TGCAGCTCGCAGGGCTCTGGGGCCAACGTCCTGACTTTC.

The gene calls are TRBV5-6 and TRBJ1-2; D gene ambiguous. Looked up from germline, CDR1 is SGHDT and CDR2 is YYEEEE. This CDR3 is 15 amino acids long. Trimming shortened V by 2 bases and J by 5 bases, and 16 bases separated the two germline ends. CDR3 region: CASSLRSSMRYGYTF. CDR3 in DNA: TGTGCCAGCAGCTTACGTTCCAGTATGAGGTATGGCTACACCTTC.

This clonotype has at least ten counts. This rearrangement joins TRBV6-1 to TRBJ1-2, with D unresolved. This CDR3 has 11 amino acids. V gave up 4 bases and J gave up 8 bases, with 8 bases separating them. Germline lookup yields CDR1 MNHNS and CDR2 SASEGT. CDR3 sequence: CASSARLGYTF. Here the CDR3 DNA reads TGTGCCAGCAGTGCTCGACTCGGCTACACCTTC.

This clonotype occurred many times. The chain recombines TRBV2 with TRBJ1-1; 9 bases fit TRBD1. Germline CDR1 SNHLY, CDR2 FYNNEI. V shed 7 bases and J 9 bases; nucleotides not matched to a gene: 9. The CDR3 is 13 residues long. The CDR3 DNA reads TGTGCCAGCACTTCGGACAGGGGACGCCAAGCTTTCTTT. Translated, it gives CASTSDRGRQAFF.

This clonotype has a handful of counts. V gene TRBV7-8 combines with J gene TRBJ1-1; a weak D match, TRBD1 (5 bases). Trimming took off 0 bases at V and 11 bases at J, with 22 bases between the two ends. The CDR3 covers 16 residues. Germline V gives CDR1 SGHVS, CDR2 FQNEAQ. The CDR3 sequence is CASSLAGQGLGKAAFF. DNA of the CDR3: TGTGCCAGCAGCTTAGCCGGGCAGGGTCTAGGCAAAGCGGCTTTCTTT.

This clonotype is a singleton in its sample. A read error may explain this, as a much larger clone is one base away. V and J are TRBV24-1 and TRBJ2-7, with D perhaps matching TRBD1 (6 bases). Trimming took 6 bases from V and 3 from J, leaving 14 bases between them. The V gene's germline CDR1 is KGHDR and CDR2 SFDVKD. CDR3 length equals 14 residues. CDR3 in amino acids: CATSYATGSYEQYF. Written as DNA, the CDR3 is TGTGCCACCAGTTATGCTACAGGGAGCTACGAGCAGTACTTC.

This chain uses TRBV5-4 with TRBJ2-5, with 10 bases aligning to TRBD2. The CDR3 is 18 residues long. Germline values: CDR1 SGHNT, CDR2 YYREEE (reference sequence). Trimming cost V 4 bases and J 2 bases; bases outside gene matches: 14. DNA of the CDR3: TGTGCCAGCAGCCAACGGATAGCGGGAGGCAGATCACAAGAGACCCAGTACTTC. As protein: CASSQRIAGGRSQETQYF. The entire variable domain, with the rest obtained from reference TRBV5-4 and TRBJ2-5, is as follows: ETGVTQSPTHLIKTRGQQVTLRCSSQSGHNTVSWYQQALGQGPQFIFQYYREEENGRGNFPPRFSGLQFPNYSSELNVNALELDDSALYLCASSQRIAGGRSQETQYFGPGTRLLVL.

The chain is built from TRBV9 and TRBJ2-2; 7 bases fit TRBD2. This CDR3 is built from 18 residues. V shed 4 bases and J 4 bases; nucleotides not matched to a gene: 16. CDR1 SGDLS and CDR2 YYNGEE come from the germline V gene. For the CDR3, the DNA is TGTGCCAGCAGCTCCCCAAAAGCGGGGAAGGGAATCACCGGGGAGCTGTTTTTT. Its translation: CASSSPKAGKGITGELFF.

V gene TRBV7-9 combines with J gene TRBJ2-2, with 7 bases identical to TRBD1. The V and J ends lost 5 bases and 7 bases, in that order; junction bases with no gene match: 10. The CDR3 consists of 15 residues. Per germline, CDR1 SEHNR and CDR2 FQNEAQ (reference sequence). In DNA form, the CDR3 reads TGTGCCAGCAGCCCCGTGACAGGGTTGGGCGGGGAGCTGTTTTTT. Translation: CASSPVTGLGGELFF.

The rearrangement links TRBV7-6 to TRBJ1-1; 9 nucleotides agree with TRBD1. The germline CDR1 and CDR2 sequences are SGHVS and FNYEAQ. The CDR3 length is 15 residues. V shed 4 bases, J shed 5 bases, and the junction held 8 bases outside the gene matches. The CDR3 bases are TGTGCCAGCAGCTCCGGTACAGGGGGCGCGACTGAAGCTTTCTTT. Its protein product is CASSSGTGGATEAFF.

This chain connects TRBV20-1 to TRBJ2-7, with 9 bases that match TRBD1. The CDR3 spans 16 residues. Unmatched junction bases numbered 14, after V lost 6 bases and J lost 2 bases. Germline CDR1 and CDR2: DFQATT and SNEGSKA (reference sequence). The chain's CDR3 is CSATRVGTGSAYEQYF. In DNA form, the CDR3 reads TGCAGTGCCACAAGAGTAGGGACAGGGTCTGCCTACGAGCAGTACTTC.

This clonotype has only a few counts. The DNA of the CDR3 is TGTGCCAGCAGCCCTAAACGACTCGGAGGCCACACCTTC. Its protein product is CASSPKRLGGHTF. J is TRBJ1-2 and V is TRBV14, with no clear D. This CDR3 comprises 13 residues. V gave up 4 bases and J gave up 12 bases, with 18 bases separating them. CDR1 is SGHDN, CDR2 FVKESK, per germline.

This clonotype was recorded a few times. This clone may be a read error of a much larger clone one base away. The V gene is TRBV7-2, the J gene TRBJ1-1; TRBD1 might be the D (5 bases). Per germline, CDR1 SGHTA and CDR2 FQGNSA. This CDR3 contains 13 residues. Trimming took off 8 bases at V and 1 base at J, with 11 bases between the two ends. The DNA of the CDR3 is TGTGCCAGCCGACGGACACCGAACACTGAAGCTTTCTTT. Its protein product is CASRRTPNTEAFF.

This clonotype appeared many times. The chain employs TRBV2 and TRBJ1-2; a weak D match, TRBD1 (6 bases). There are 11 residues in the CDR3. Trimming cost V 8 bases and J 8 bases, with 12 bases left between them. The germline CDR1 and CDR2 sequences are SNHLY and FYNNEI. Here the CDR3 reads CASFGGWGYTF. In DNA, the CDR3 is TGTGCCAGCTTTGGGGGCTGGGGCTACACCTTC.

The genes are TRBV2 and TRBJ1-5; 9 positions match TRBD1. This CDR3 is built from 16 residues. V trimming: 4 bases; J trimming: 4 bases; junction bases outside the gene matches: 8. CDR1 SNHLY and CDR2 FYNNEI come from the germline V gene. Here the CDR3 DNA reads TGTGCCAGCAGTGCCTGGTCACAGGGGGCTAATCAGCCCCAGCATTTT. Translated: CASSAWSQGANQPQHF.

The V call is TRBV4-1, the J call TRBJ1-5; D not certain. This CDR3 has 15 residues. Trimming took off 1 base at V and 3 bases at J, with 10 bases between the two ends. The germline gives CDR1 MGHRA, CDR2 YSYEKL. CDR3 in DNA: TGCGCCAGCAGCCAAGCTGAGGCACTCAATCAGCCCCAGCATTTT. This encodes CASSQAEALNQPQHF.